A single sample gave rise to the 9 T cell receptor beta chains below, sequenced in a study of blood T cell repertoires in COVID-19. The assay was immunoSEQ multiplex PCR, and TCRdb's table has in-frame clones only and misses some. The sample yields 65,000 to 85,000 clones, roughly nine tenths seen once. The sample taken for sequencing was peripheral blood. The receptors here all came from a man aged 45-65 years with active COVID-19.

The chain employs TRBV6-1 and TRBJ1-1; D may be TRBD1 (6 bases). The germline gives CDR1 MNHNS, CDR2 SASEGT. The CDR3 totals 15 residues. V was shortened by 1 base and J by 5 bases, with 14 bases between the two germline ends. In DNA form, the CDR3 reads TGTGCCAGCAGTGAAGGTCTGGGGGCGCGAACTGAAGCTTTCTTT. Its translation is CASSEGLGARTEAFF.

This clone has just one count. The chain joins TRBV19 to TRBJ2-7; possibly TRBD1 for D (6 bases). The CDR3 runs to 14 residues. Trimming shortened V by 3 bases and J by 5 bases, and 14 bases separated the two germline ends. From germline, CDR1 is LNHDA and CDR2 SQIVND (reference sequence). CDR3 sequence: CASSMGNRAHEQYF. CDR3 bases: TGTGCCAGTAGTATGGGGAACAGGGCTCACGAGCAGTACTTC.

This clone has only one observation. The CDR3 is CASSSPGQNYYGYTF. The CDR3 region has the DNA TGTGCCAGCAGCTCGCCCGGACAGAATTACTATGGCTACACCTTC. This chain joins TRBV7-2 and TRBJ1-2; a weak D match, TRBD1 (6 bases). The CDR3 has 15 residues. Trimming took off 4 bases at V and 3 bases at J, with 15 bases between the two ends. Germline V gives CDR1 SGHTA, CDR2 FQGNSA.

The chain employs TRBV29-1 and TRBJ2-7; 9 positions agree with TRBD1. The germline V gene encodes CDR1 SQVTM and CDR2 ANQGSEA. The trim removed 6 bases at V and 3 bases at J, leaving 6 bases unmatched. The CDR3 runs 13 residues. The CDR3 DNA sequence: TGCAGCGTCGTTCGGACAGGGGACTACGAGCAGTACTTC. Translation gives CSVVRTGDYEQYF.

This chain's CDR3 is CASSSPNSGVLTYEQYF. CDR3 DNA: TGTGCCAGCAGCTCACCTAATAGCGGGGTATTAACCTACGAGCAGTACTTC. The genes are TRBV7-2 and TRBJ2-7; 8 nucleotides line up with TRBD2. V lost 4 bases and J lost 2; bases outside the gene matches: 13. CDR1 SGHTA and CDR2 FQGNSA come from the germline V gene. There are 17 residues in the CDR3.

The CDR3 bases are TGCAGCGTTGAGTGGCAGCAGGACACTGAAGCTTTCTTT. It yields the protein CSVEWQQDTEAFF. The chain carries TRBV29-1 and TRBJ1-1, with no clear D. CDR1 is SQVTM and CDR2 is ANQGSEA in the germline V gene. V dropped 3 bases and J dropped 3 bases, with 11 bases sitting between them. The CDR3 runs 13 residues.

V and J are TRBV7-3 and TRBJ2-1; possibly TRBD2 for D (5 bases). The CDR3 runs to 13 residues. V lost 8 bases, J lost 5 bases, and 13 bases lay in between. Germline CDR1 is SGHTA and CDR2 is FQGTGA. The CDR3 DNA reads TGTGCCAGCTCACTAGGACTCCACAATGAGCAGTTCTTC. It yields the protein CASSLGLHNEQFF.

This clone came up once. The chain links TRBV5-1 to TRBJ1-1, with no clear D. Germline values: CDR1 SGHRS, CDR2 YFSETQ. This CDR3 contains 14 residues. Trimming took off 4 bases at V and 0 bases at J, with 10 bases between the two ends. Here the CDR3 reads CASSTGWVNTEAFF. CDR3 in DNA: TGCGCCAGCAGCACGGGTTGGGTGAACACTGAAGCTTTCTTT. Looking up the rest from reference TRBV5-1 and TRBJ1-1 gives the full variable domain: KAGVTQTPRYLIKTRGQQVTLSCSPISGHRSVSWYQQTPGQGLQFLFEYFSETQRNKGNFPGRFSGRQFSNSRSEMNVSTLELGDSALYLCASSTGWVNTEAFFGQGTRLTVV.

This chain joins TRBV18 and TRBJ2-3, with 8 bases identical to TRBD2. CDR3 length equals 16 residues. V trimming: 0 bases; J trimming: 5 bases; junction bases outside the gene matches: 7. Per the germline V gene, CDR1 is KGHSH and CDR2 is LQKENI. The CDR3 is CASSPPAGGAVDTQYF. In DNA form, the CDR3 reads TGTGCCAGCTCACCACCGGCCGGGGGGGCCGTAGATACGCAGTATTTT.